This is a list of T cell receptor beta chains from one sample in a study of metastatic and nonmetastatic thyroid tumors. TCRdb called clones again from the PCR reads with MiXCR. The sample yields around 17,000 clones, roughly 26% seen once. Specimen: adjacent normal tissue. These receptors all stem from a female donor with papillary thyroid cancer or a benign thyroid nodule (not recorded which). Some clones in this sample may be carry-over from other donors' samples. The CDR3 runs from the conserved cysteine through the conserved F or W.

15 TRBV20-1 CSARGSGGRTGELFF
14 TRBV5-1 CASSLARGTGELFF
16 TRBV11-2 CASSLRRTGGDDGYTF
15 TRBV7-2 CASSSGLAGGNEQFF
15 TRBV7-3 CASSLSGGFGNTIYF
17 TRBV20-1 CSASRREQAGLTDTQYF
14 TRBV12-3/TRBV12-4 CASGQGGDTGELFF
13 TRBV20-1 CSAIKGQSYEQYF
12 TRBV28 CASSFIRGKQYF
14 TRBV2 CASSEAVLNYGYTF
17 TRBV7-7 CASSSSRGMSSHQPQHF
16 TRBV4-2 CASSQRTGGSQETQYF
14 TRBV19 CASSSYPDSTEAFF
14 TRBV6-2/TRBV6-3 CASNPRLGGDTQYF
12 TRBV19 CATHEGNGGYTF
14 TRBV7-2 CASSGGRVGSPLHF
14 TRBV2 CASSAGARSYEQYF
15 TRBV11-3 CSSSFGRSRRETQYF
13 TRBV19 CASSYNADYGYTF
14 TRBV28 CASSFGGSGNTIYF
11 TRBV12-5 CASGLGYEQYF
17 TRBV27 CASSLSYVVAKGAEAFF
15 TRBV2 CASSERGLLRDEQFF
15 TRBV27 CASSHLDKITDTQYF
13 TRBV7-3 CASSLYLGGEQFF
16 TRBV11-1 CASSLGSRTGGSPLHF
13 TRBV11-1 CASSPKYSYEQYF
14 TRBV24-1 CATSAGTGIETQYF
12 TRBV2 CASSRAVTRYTF
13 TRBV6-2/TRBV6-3 CATGLAGANEQFF
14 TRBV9 CASSAGPSGYGYTF
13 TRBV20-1 CSASPPRTGLGFF
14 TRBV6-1 CASRRYNSGNTIYF
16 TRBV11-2 CASSLVAGAATDTQYF
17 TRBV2 CASSVGGWGQGLNEQFF
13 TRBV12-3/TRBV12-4 CASNTGGTDTQYF
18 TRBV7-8 CASSLGRTEAFRQETQYF
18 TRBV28 CASSATGDRGRYYYGYTF
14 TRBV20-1 CSARGRASNQPQHF
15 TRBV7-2 CASSSRTAANQPQHF
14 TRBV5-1 CASSLRDTFYEQYF
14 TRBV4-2 CASSQDRYYSPLHF
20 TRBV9 CASSVSSQGLAVHGRYEQYF
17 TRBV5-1 CASSRGTGTSSTDTQYF
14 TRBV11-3 CASSPGRGSYEQYF